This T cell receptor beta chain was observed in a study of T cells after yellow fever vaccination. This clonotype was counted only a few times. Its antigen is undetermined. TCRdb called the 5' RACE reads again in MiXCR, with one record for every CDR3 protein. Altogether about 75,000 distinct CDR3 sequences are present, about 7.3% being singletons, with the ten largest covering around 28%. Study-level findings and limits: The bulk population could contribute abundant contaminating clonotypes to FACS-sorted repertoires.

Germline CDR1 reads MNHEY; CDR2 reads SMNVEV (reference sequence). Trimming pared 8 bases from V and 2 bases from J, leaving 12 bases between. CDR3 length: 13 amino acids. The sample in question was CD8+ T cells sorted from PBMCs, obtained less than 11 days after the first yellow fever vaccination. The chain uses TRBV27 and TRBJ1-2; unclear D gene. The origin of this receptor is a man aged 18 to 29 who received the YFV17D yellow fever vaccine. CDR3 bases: TGTGCCAGCTCGACGGGGAGGAACTATGGCTACACCTTC. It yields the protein CASSTGRNYGYTF.